Below are 5 T cell receptor beta chains sequenced from a single sample in a study of OX40 agonist ivuxolimab in advanced cancers. Measured with immunoSEQ multiplex PCR; TCRdb has only the in-frame clones, and not every one. The sample lists 60,000 to 85,000 clones; 65% to 90% were seen once. Sequenced here: CD4+ or CD8+ T cells sorted from blood, sampled in a trial of the OX40 agonist ivuxolimab. The receptors were gathered from an adult with an advanced solid tumor such as melanoma, head and neck, liver or kidney cancer.

The chain is built from TRBV11-2 and TRBJ2-3, with 11 positions matching TRBD2. The CDR3 is 15 amino acids. Trimming at V came to 4 bases and at J to 6 bases, leaving 6 bases not matched to a gene. CDR1 SGHAT and CDR2 FQNNGV come from the germline V gene. The CDR3 bases are TGTGCCAGCAGCTCGCTGGGACTAGCGGCGGATACGCAGTATTTT. It specifies CASSSLGLAADTQYF.

The chain recombines TRBV5-1 with TRBJ1-5; D is unresolved. Trimming removed 0 bases at V and 3 bases at J, with 22 bases between. The V gene's germline CDR1 is SGHRS and CDR2 YFSETQ. CDR3 length: 19 residues. CDR3 sequence: CASSLGPREVQRVNQPQHF. The CDR3 DNA reads TGCGCCAGCAGCTTGGGACCGAGGGAAGTACAGAGAGTCAATCAGCCCCAGCATTTT.

The genes are TRBV9 and TRBJ2-3; 10 bases agree with TRBD2. Trimming at V came to 5 bases and at J to 8 bases, leaving 11 bases not matched to a gene. The CDR3 has 15 amino acids. The germline CDR1 and CDR2 sequences are SGDLS and YYNGEE. The CDR3 DNA reads TGTGCCAGCAGTGAGACTAGCGGGCTTTTTGTTACGCAGTATTTT. It yields the protein CASSETSGLFVTQYF.

This clone occurred once. The gene calls are TRBV6-1 and TRBJ2-6; 8 bases are shared with TRBD2. From germline, CDR1 is MNHNS and CDR2 SASEGT. V was pared by 9 bases and J by 0 bases, with 4 bases of the junction left unmatched. The CDR3 is made up of 15 amino acids. This CDR3 is CASTGGGSGANVLTF. The CDR3 coding sequence is TGTGCCAGTACGGGAGGGGGCTCTGGGGCCAACGTCCTGACTTTC.

This clone was detected a few times. This chain joins TRBV6-1 and TRBJ1-5; the D is unclear. V was cut by 2 bases and J by 0 bases, with 14 bases left in between. The germline CDR1 and CDR2 sequences are MNHNS and SASEGT. The CDR3 is made up of 17 amino acids. Here the CDR3 DNA reads TGTGCCAGCAGTGAAAACGGCAGTGGCTATAGCAATCAGCCCCAGCATTTT. It specifies CASSENGSGYSNQPQHF.